This is a list of T cell receptor beta chains from one sample in a study of T cell responses to AZD1222 COVID-19 vaccine. Generated by immunoSEQ multiplex PCR, the TCRdb table keeps only in-frame clones and is missing some. Among around 180,000 clones listed, 85% to 95% were seen once. The sample consisted of peripheral blood, taken on day 0 of AZD1222 vaccination. All receptors derive from an adult in good health. Each CDR3 is given with its conserved first and last residue.

>TRBJ1-5|14|TRBV24-1
CATSPGGGNQPQHF
>TRBJ1-2|16|TRBV5-4
CASSLAGRGDNYGYTF
>TRBJ1-1|13|TRBV5-1
CASGAGGQTEAFF
>TRBJ1-4|17|TRBV11-2
CASSLRAGGLTNEKLFF
>TRBJ1-2|16|TRBV7-6
CASSPRLGVGNYGYTF
>TRBJ2-2|13|TRBV14
CASSLRGTGELFF
>TRBJ1-2|20|TRBV28
CASSFPGGGLGKGSNYGYTF
>TRBJ1-5|20|TRBV24-1
CATSDLMRGASGFSNQPQHF
>TRBJ2-5|16|TRBV24-1
CATSDSGGRAGETQYF
>TRBJ1-1|14|TRBV30
CAWKSWRVYTEAFF